Listed here are 10 T cell receptor beta chains from one sample, sequenced in a study of molecular identifiers for immune sequencing clone quantification. From the PCR reads, TCRdb called clonotypes with MiXCR, one entry per CDR3 protein. The data hold hundreds of thousands of distinct CDR3 sequences, with around 25% observed a single time. The specimen was naive CD8+ T cells from blood, with Jurkat cell RNA spiked in. The subset was: FACS-sorted CD8+CD4-CCR7+CD45RA+ naive T cells. These receptors were taken from a human donor in good health. Some libraries in this study had Jurkat cell RNA spiked in.

In the case of this clonotype: Here the CDR3 omits its conserved ending phenylalanine or tryptophan, so a read error is the likely source. The V gene is TRBV6-6, the J gene TRBJ2-7; 10 nucleotides match TRBD1. Unmatched junction bases numbered 5, after V lost 2 bases and J lost 4 bases. This CDR3 has 15 residues. From germline, CDR1 is MNHNY and CDR2 SVGAGI (reference sequence). Here the CDR3 DNA reads TGTGCCAGCAGTTACCCGACAGGGGGCATTTACGAGCAGTACCTC. Translating it yields CASSYPTGGIYEQYL.

In the case of this clonotype: No conserved phenylalanine or tryptophan is present at the end of the CDR3, so a read error is the likely explanation. The chain employs TRBV28 and TRBJ1-5, with D tentatively TRBD1 (6 bases). Trimming pared 3 bases from V and 5 bases from J, leaving 20 bases between. CDR1 and CDR2 (germline): MDHEN, SYDVKM. The CDR3 runs to 17 residues. CDR3 sequence: CASSFTIVLGADQPQHL. In DNA form, the CDR3 reads TGTGCCAGCAGTTTCACAATCGTCCTGGGGGCGGATCAGCCCCAGCATCTT.

In its sample, this clonotype was seen many times. V is TRBV13 and J is TRBJ2-5; the D gene is possibly TRBD1 (5 bases). CDR1 PRHDT and CDR2 FYEKMQ come from the germline V gene (reference sequence). This CDR3 spans 15 amino acids. V lost 5 bases and J lost 3, with 16 bases in between. CDR3 amino acids: CASSQSEGEEETQYF. In DNA form, the CDR3 reads TGTGCCAGCAGCCAATCCGAAGGGGAAGAAGAGACCCAGTACTTC.

Ten or more counts support this clonotype. The chain employs TRBV7-9 and TRBJ1-4, with D tentatively TRBD1 (5 bases). CDR3 size: 17 residues. The germline V gene encodes CDR1 SEHNR and CDR2 FQNEAQ (reference sequence). V lost 5 bases to trimming and J lost 8 bases, with 24 bases between them. The CDR3: CASSPREFSGTVEKLFF. The CDR3 DNA sequence: TGTGCCAGCAGCCCGAGAGAATTTTCAGGGACGGTCGAAAAACTGTTTTTT.

This chain's CDR3 is CATSDFRGYEQYF. The DNA for the CDR3 is TGTGCCACCAGTGATTTTAGAGGTTACGAGCAGTACTTC. The chain employs TRBV24-1 and TRBJ2-7; no reliable D call. The CDR3 sequence is 13 residues long. V was cut by 1 base and J by 4 bases, with 7 bases left in between. In germline, CDR1 is KGHDR, CDR2 SFDVKD.

The CDR3 coding sequence is TGCGCCAGCAGCCAAGATAGAGGACAGCAGTATGGCTACACCTTC. This translates into CASSQDRGQQYGYTF. The chain is built from TRBV4-3 and TRBJ1-2; D might be TRBD1 (6 bases). V lost 0 bases, J lost 5 bases, and 13 bases lay in between. There are 15 residues in the CDR3. CDR1 and CDR2 from the germline V gene are LGHNA and YSLEER.

As regards this clonotype: An end of the junction does not agree with germline; a read error may underlie this. V and J are TRBV7-9 and TRBJ2-5; D is ambiguous. There are 12 residues in the CDR3. Per germline, CDR1 SEHNR and CDR2 FQNEAQ (reference sequence). CDR3 nucleotides: TGTGCCGGCAGCTTTGGACAAGAGACCCAGTACTTC. It yields the protein CAGSFGQETQYF.

Regarding this clonotype: This may stem from a read error, because a much larger clone lies one nucleotide away. The CDR3 sequence is CAWSAFEGAYAQYF. CDR3 nucleotides: TGTGCCTGGAGCGCCTTCGAGGGGGCCTACGCGCAGTACTTC. The chain combines TRBV30 with TRBJ2-7, with 7 bases that match TRBD1. CDR1 and CDR2 from the germline V gene are GTSNPN and SVGIG (reference sequence). The CDR3 runs 14 residues.

This clonotype was seen repeatedly, ten times or more. In DNA, the CDR3 is TGTGCCAGCACCGGGGGTGGCGAGCAGTACTTC. Residues: CASTGGGEQYF. The chain links TRBV5-8 to TRBJ2-7; D perhaps matches TRBD2 (6 bases). The length of the CDR3 is 11 residues. The germline V and J ends were trimmed by 6 bases and 6 bases, with 10 bases remaining between them. Germline loops: CDR1 SGHTS, CDR2 YDEGEE.

Only a few counts were recorded for this clonotype. The genes are TRBV7-3 and TRBJ1-2; a weak D match, TRBD1 (6 bases). With 2 bases removed from V and 10 bases from J, the gap between germline ends came to 20 bases. CDR3 length equals 15 residues. Germline V lookup: CDR1 SGHTA, CDR2 FQGTGA. CDR3: CASSLEWGRGSDYTF. CDR3 coding DNA: TGTGCCAGCAGCTTAGAATGGGGGCGAGGCTCCGACTACACCTTC.